The TCR beta chain described here comes from a study of cytomegalovirus exposure and HLA in healthy donors. On this clone: Its target is not known.

A multiplex PCR was run with 60 Vbeta primers and 13 Jbeta primers. Original methodology: Around 76 million unique TCR beta chains, roughly 10 million shared, were counted in a later analysis. TCRdb's copy holds only in-frame clones and misses some; the assay was immunoSEQ multiplex PCR. That table gives V, J and clone size, and the DNA gave D and trimming. Its table lists about 140,000 clones. Study-wide findings and caveats: Among TCR beta chains, those listed as cytomegalovirus-associated numbered over 150. Researchers reportedly found TCR beta sequences accurately predicted most subjects' HLA-A and HLA-B alleles. Several top significant clusters appeared, in a later analysis, to be linked to common viral pathogens.

V lost 0 bases and J 4 bases, leaving 21 bases between the germline ends. Germline V gene lookup returns CDR1 SNHLY and CDR2 FYNNEI. The CDR3 is 18 residues long. The rearrangement links TRBV2 to TRBJ1-1; D is uncertain. Material: PBMCs. This receptor was identified in a woman aged 18-29 years in good health and CMV-seronegative. CDR3 sequence (DNA): TGTGCCAGCAGTGAAGCGGGCGTTCGTTTACGGGAGTCCACTGAAGCTTTCTTT. Its protein is CASSEAGVRLRESTEAFF.